The 21 T cell receptor beta chains given below trace back to one sample, sequenced in a study of blood T cell repertoires in COVID-19. Method: immunoSEQ multiplex PCR; TCRdb's copy keeps in-frame clones and lacks some. Of about 200,000 clones in the sample, around 91% were seen once. Sequencing used peripheral blood. These receptors were obtained from a middle-aged woman with acute or convalescent COVID-19.

The sample holds one count of this clone. The CDR3 DNA reads as TGTGCCAGCAGTTTAGGGACAGGGTCTTACAATGAGCAGTTCTTC. Its translation is CASSLGTGSYNEQFF. The chain uses TRBV27 and TRBJ2-1; 9 bases line up with TRBD1. The CDR3 runs to 15 residues. V was pared by 2 bases and J by 4 bases, with 3 bases of the junction left unmatched. CDR1 and CDR2 (germline): MNHEY, SMNVEV (reference sequence).

The gene calls are TRBV2 and TRBJ1-1, with 7 bases aligning to TRBD1. The V and J ends lost 9 bases and 7 bases, in that order; junction bases with no gene match: 14. CDR1 is SNHLY and CDR2 is FYNNEI in the germline V gene. The CDR3 contains 14 residues. The CDR3 DNA follows: TGTGCCAGTACTAAGCTAGGGGGCGCAAATGAAGCTTTCTTT. Its protein product is CASTKLGGANEAFF.

The genes are TRBV7-9 and TRBJ2-5; D is undetermined. V lost 3 bases and J lost 2, with 10 bases in between. Germline V gene sequence: CDR1 SEHNR, CDR2 FQNEAQ (reference sequence). This CDR3 has 14 amino acids. For the CDR3, the DNA is TGTGCCAGCAGCTTCAAGTTACAGCAAGAGACCCAGTACTTC. It yields the protein CASSFKLQQETQYF.

V is TRBV19 and J is TRBJ2-1, with D perhaps matching TRBD1 (7 bases). Trimming removed 5 bases from V and 6 bases from J, with 11 bases in between. The CDR3 extends over 13 amino acids. Germline CDR1 reads LNHDA; CDR2 reads SQIVND (reference sequence). The DNA for the CDR3 is TGTGCCAGTAGTCTTCAGGGGGGCAATGAGCAGTTCTTC. Protein: CASSLQGGNEQFF.

The chain uses TRBV5-5 and TRBJ1-1, with D possibly being TRBD1 (6 bases). V dropped 0 bases and J dropped 9 bases, with 15 bases sitting between them. This CDR3 is 14 amino acids long. Per the germline V gene, CDR1 is SGHKS and CDR2 is YYEKEE (reference sequence). CDR3: CASSLEPRDTKAFF. CDR3 DNA: TGTGCCAGCAGCTTGGAACCCCGGGACACGAAAGCTTTCTTT.

This sequence joins TRBV29-1 and TRBJ2-5, with 7 bases fitting TRBD1. The germline CDR1 and CDR2 sequences are SQVTM and ANQGSEA. The CDR3 contains 14 residues. The V and J ends lost 7 bases and 2 bases, in that order; junction bases with no gene match: 10. This CDR3 is CSAPKGAAQETQYF. DNA of the CDR3: TGCAGCGCCCCTAAGGGGGCAGCTCAAGAGACCCAGTACTTC.

V gene TRBV7-8 combines with J gene TRBJ2-5, with D possibly matching TRBD1 (7 bases). V was cut by 5 bases and J by 5 bases, with 21 bases left in between. Per the germline V gene, CDR1 is SGHVS and CDR2 is FQNEAQ. This CDR3 has 16 amino acids. CDR3 residues: CASSLIQGEDRETQYF. CDR3 bases: TGTGCCAGCAGCCTCATCCAGGGGGAGGATAGGGAGACCCAGTACTTC.

This chain links TRBV27 with TRBJ1-5; D gene unclear. The CDR3 extends over 15 amino acids. V was pared by 3 bases and J by 4 bases, with 13 bases between. CDR1 is MNHEY, CDR2 SMNVEV, per germline (reference sequence). The CDR3 sequence: CASSFSRPDNQPQHF. CDR3 in DNA: TGTGCCAGCAGTTTTTCGAGGCCAGATAATCAGCCCCAGCATTTT.

The chain joins TRBV5-1 to TRBJ2-7; D gene ambiguous. CDR3 length: 13 residues. V lost 0 bases and J lost 5, with 9 bases in between. Germline loops: CDR1 SGHRS, CDR2 YFSETQ. CDR3 sequence (DNA): TGCGCCAGCAGCTTGGGATCCCGGGACGAGCAGTACGTC. As protein: CASSLGSRDEQYV.

V is TRBV10-1 and J is TRBJ1-2; D gene ambiguous. This CDR3 is built from 16 residues. V was shortened by 7 bases and J by 0 bases, with 18 bases between the two germline ends. CDR1 WNHNN and CDR2 SYGVQD come from the germline V gene (reference sequence). The CDR3 region is CASMEYRVHSNYGYTF. DNA for the CDR3: TGCGCCAGCATGGAGTATCGGGTCCACTCTAACTATGGCTACACCTTC.

A single count supports this clone. The chain couples TRBV9 to TRBJ2-2; TRBD2 aligns across 8 bases. V shed 0 bases, J shed 5 bases, and the junction held 9 bases outside the gene matches. The CDR3 runs to 17 residues. Germline CDR1 and CDR2: SGDLS and YYNGEE. As DNA, the CDR3 is TGTGCCAGCAGCGTAGGGGCCAGCGGGGGCAGAACCGGGGAGCTGTTTTTT. Residues: CASSVGASGGRTGELFF.

CDR3 coding DNA: TGTGCCAGTAGTATAGAGGGGGCGCCGGCTGAGCAGTTCTTC. It encodes CASSIEGAPAEQFF. The rearrangement uses TRBV19 and TRBJ2-1, with D possibly TRBD1 on 6 matching bases. Germline-derived CDR1 and CDR2 are LNHDA and SQIVND (reference sequence). Trimming took off 0 bases at V and 9 bases at J, with 12 bases between the two ends. The CDR3 has 14 amino acids.

This clone has just one count. This chain connects TRBV5-6 to TRBJ1-6; possibly TRBD1 for D (6 bases). Trimming left V 4 bases short and J 7 bases short, with 21 bases between. Germline-derived CDR1 and CDR2 are SGHDT and YYEEEE. The CDR3 is 17 amino acids. The CDR3 sequence: CASSPYITGIGNSPLHF. The CDR3 DNA follows: TGTGCCAGCAGCCCGTACATCACAGGGATCGGAAATTCACCCCTCCACTTT.

This sequence joins TRBV7-2 and TRBJ1-6, with D maybe TRBD1 (6 bases). Germline V lookup: CDR1 SGHTA, CDR2 FQGNSA. CDR3 length: 16 residues. V shed 4 bases and J shed 7 bases, with 17 bases lying between them. The DNA for the CDR3 is TGTGCCAGCAGCTCACAGGGACCGACTATCAATTCACCCCTCCACTTT. As protein: CASSSQGPTINSPLHF.

This chain uses TRBV3-1 (or the pseudogene TRBV3-2) with TRBJ1-2, with D uncertain. CDR1 is LGHDT, CDR2 YNNKEL, per germline (reference sequence). The CDR3 loop spans 16 amino acids. Trimming took 1 base from V and 4 from J, leaving 16 bases between them. The CDR3 loop reads CASSQVSLGSPYGYTF. CDR3 DNA: TGTGCCAGCAGCCAAGTGAGCTTGGGCAGCCCCTATGGCTACACCTTC.

CDR3 region: CASSLLAQATNEKLFF. CDR3 nucleotides: TGCGCCAGCAGCTTGCTGGCACAGGCAACTAATGAAAAACTGTTTTTT. The rearrangement joins TRBV5-1 to TRBJ1-4; TRBD1 might be the D (5 bases). This CDR3 contains 16 residues. Germline lookup yields CDR1 SGHRS and CDR2 YFSETQ. Deletions cut 1 base from V and 0 bases from J, with 10 bases between.

The genes are TRBV5-1 and TRBJ1-6; no definite D call. V was pared by 1 base and J by 5 bases, with 7 bases between. Germline-derived CDR1 and CDR2 are SGHRS and YFSETQ. This CDR3 has 14 residues. CDR3 loop: CASSLFRDNSPLHF. The CDR3 region has the DNA TGCGCCAGCAGCTTGTTCCGGGATAATTCACCCCTCCACTTT.

The chain carries TRBV2 and TRBJ2-5, with 9 bases lining up with TRBD1. Germline V gene sequence: CDR1 SNHLY, CDR2 FYNNEI. The trim removed 6 bases at V and 4 bases at J, leaving 9 bases unmatched. The CDR3 sequence is 15 residues long. The CDR3 nucleotides are TGTGCCAGCAGACCGGGACAGGGATTTAGAGAGACCCAGTACTTC. This gives the protein CASRPGQGFRETQYF.

The rearrangement links TRBV4-1 to TRBJ2-3, with D possibly TRBD2 on 5 matching bases. The CDR3 is made up of 17 amino acids. Germline values: CDR1 MGHRA, CDR2 YSYEKL. Deletions cut 1 base from V and 2 bases from J, with 16 bases between. In DNA, the CDR3 is TGCGCCAGCAGCCAAGGGTTTGGTAGCGCTTCCACAGATACGCAGTATTTT. It encodes CASSQGFGSASTDTQYF.

V gene TRBV7-7 combines with J gene TRBJ2-2; TRBD1 matches 7 bases. With 5 bases clipped from V and 6 bases from J, the junction kept 9 bases outside the gene matches. The germline V gene has CDR1 SSHAT and CDR2 FNYEAQ (reference sequence). This CDR3 contains 15 residues. The CDR3 DNA is TGTGCCAGCAGCCCGAGACAGGGTGGGTCCGGGGAGCTGTTTTTT. Protein sequence: CASSPRQGGSGELFF.

This CDR3 reads CASSLEGRGYTF. The CDR3, as DNA: TGTGCCAGCAGCTTGGAAGGGAGGGGCTACACCTTC. The V call is TRBV5-6, the J call TRBJ1-2; D ambiguous. The CDR3 loop spans 12 amino acids. Trimming shortened V by 0 bases and J by 8 bases, and 8 bases separated the two germline ends. CDR1 and CDR2 (germline): SGHDT, YYEEEE.